Reported below is one T cell receptor (beta chain). What it recognizes is unknown. The sample belongs to a study of radiotherapy plus CTLA-4 blockade in lung cancer. Looking at the study overall: Of all patients, 15% to 20% responded objectively and approximately 31% showed disease control.

V shed 6 bases and J 5 bases; nucleotides not matched to a gene: 15. The germline V gene has CDR1 MRHNA and CDR2 SNTAGT. The CDR3 is 17 residues long. Study-wide points: Early blood T cell clone dynamics, with interferon-beta, were reported to best predict response. Peripheral blood showed expansion of tumor-derived TCR clones after radiotherapy and ipilimumab.

Patients with chemo-refractory metastatic non-small-cell lung cancer received focal radiation plus CTLA-4 blockade with ipilimumab. Method: immunoSEQ multiplex PCR; TCRdb's copy keeps in-frame clones and lacks some. The sample has 70,000 to 90,000 clones; over 70% are singletons. The chain has TRBV6-4 and TRBJ1-2; 10 bases are a match to TRBD1. The source was peripheral blood, collected from a patient treated with radiotherapy plus ipilimumab. The receptor was isolated from a human donor with non-small cell lung cancer whose response to radiotherapy plus ipilimumab could not be evaluated. Some clones in this sample may be carry-over from other donors' samples. CDR3 DNA: TGTGCCAGCAGAACTAAACGACAGGGGGCGCTCAGGTATGGCTACACCTTC. Amino acids: CASRTKRQGALRYGYTF.